The table lists the clone carrying this T cell receptor beta chain with many counts. RNA transcripts yielded amplified TCR beta CDR3 regions. The primer set for the first-round RT-PCR of the TCR CDR3 was HTBI. One entry per CDR3 protein results from TCRdb running MiXCR on the multiplex PCR reads. The sample contains under 350,000 distinct CDR3 sequences, about 21% of which appear only once. This specimen comes from a study of T cells in Graves' hyperthyroidism and ophthalmopathy. From germline, CDR1 is MDHEN and CDR2 SYDVKM. V was clipped by 3 bases and J by 2 bases; unmatched bases: 19. CDR3 length: 20 amino acids.

Sequencing was carried out using blood. This rearrangement joins TRBV28 to TRBJ2-3; 8 bases agree with TRBD2. The source is a woman in her forties or fifties with Graves' hyperthyroidism. CDR3: CASSFYARLAGVSITDTQYF. The CDR3 nucleotides are TGTGCCAGCAGTTTCTACGCGCGGCTAGCGGGCGTTTCCATCACAGATACGCAGTATTTT. The full variable domain, rest sourced from reference TRBV28 and TRBJ2-3, is DVKVTQSSRYLVKRTGEKVFLECVQDMDHENMFWYRQDPGLGLRLIYFSYDVKMKEKGDIPEGYSVSREKKERFSLILESASTNQTSMYLCASSFYARLAGVSITDTQYFGPGTRLTVL.